The 19 T cell receptor beta chains below all came from one sample that was sequenced in a study of identical twins. TCRdb analysed the 5' RACE reads with MiXCR anew, one entry per CDR3 protein. This table has fewer than 450,000 distinct CDR3 sequences, 8.5% to 10% appearing once. What was sequenced was naive T cells sorted from blood. These receptors all come from a woman aged 50 to 60 in good health.

This clonotype was detected a few times. V is TRBV12-3 or TRBV12-4 and J is TRBJ1-2, with TRBD1 as a possible D gene (5 bases). Trimming took 6 bases from V and 0 from J, leaving 17 bases between them. This CDR3 region has 16 residues. The CDR3 loop is CASRGTGGLANYGYTF. The CDR3 DNA reads TGTGCCAGCAGAGGGACCGGCGGACTCGCTAACTATGGCTACACCTTC.

This clonotype was seen only a few times. J is TRBJ1-1 and V is TRBV5-1; tentatively, D is TRBD1 (5 bases). This CDR3 has 11 residues. CDR1 is SGHRS, CDR2 YFSETQ, per germline. Trimming removed 2 bases at V and 10 bases at J, with 9 bases between. CDR3 in amino acids: CASSLRGTAFF. The CDR3 region has the DNA TGCGCCAGCAGCTTAAGAGGGACAGCTTTCTTT. Full variable domain (outside the CDR3, taken from reference TRBV5-1 and TRBJ1-1): KAGVTQTPRYLIKTRGQQVTLSCSPISGHRSVSWYQQTPGQGLQFLFEYFSETQRNKGNFPGRFSGRQFSNSRSEMNVSTLELGDSALYLCASSLRGTAFFGQGTRLTVV.

The V gene is TRBV10-2, the J gene TRBJ2-5; D uncertain. This CDR3 comprises 12 residues. The germline gives CDR1 WSHSY, CDR2 SAAADI. Trimming shortened V by 8 bases and J by 1 base, and 8 bases separated the two germline ends. CDR3 DNA sequence: TGCGCCAGCGGCGTCTCCCAAGAGACCCAGTACTTC. Its protein is CASGVSQETQYF.

This clonotype occurred a few times. The chain uses TRBV27 and TRBJ2-3, with no clear D. This CDR3 is built from 14 residues. Trimming stripped 2 bases from V and 6 bases from J, with 12 bases between. Germline CDR1 reads MNHEY; CDR2 reads SMNVEV (reference sequence). CDR3: CASSLPESKDTQYF. For the CDR3, the DNA is TGTGCCAGCAGTTTACCCGAGTCCAAGGATACGCAGTATTTT.

There are many counts of this clonotype. The V and J genes are TRBV12-3 or TRBV12-4 and TRBJ1-2, with 8 bases aligning to TRBD1. The CDR3 is 14 amino acids. The V segment lost 6 bases and the J segment 8 bases; nucleotides outside the gene matches: 11. CDR3 residues: CASRASQGARGYTF. The CDR3 DNA is TGTGCCAGCAGGGCAAGTCAGGGGGCGAGAGGCTACACCTTC.

The rearrangement links TRBV7-2 to TRBJ2-1; weak D call: TRBD2 (5 bases). The V end was cut by 3 bases, the J end by 7 bases, with 10 bases between. The CDR3 loop spans 13 amino acids. Germline V CDR1 and CDR2: SGHTA, FQGNSA. CDR3: CASSFGLRNEQFF. CDR3 nucleotides: TGTGCCAGCAGCTTTGGACTTAGAAATGAGCAGTTCTTC.

Only a few counts were recorded for this clonotype. CDR3 residues: CASSLGDRGADTQYF. CDR3 bases: TGCGCCAGCAGCTTGGGGGACAGGGGTGCGGATACGCAGTATTTT. The rearrangement uses TRBV5-1 and TRBJ2-3, with 10 bases fitting TRBD1. The J segment lost 6 bases and the V segment lost 0 bases, leaving 4 bases of the junction unmatched. The germline V gene has CDR1 SGHRS and CDR2 YFSETQ. CDR3 size: 15 residues.

Only a few counts were recorded for this clonotype. V and J are TRBV4-1 and TRBJ2-3, with 9 bases matching TRBD1. The CDR3 totals 15 residues. V dropped 5 bases and J dropped 3; count of bases not matched to a gene: 6. Germline CDR1 is MGHRA and CDR2 is YSYEKL. CDR3 sequence (DNA): TGCGCCAGCAGCGACCGGGACAGGGATACAGATACGCAGTATTTT. It yields the protein CASSDRDRDTDTQYF.

This clonotype was detected many times. One end of the junction varies from germline; a read error may be responsible. This rearrangement joins TRBV5-1 to TRBJ1-3; D call uncertain. This CDR3 has 13 residues. Germline V gene sequence: CDR1 SGHRS, CDR2 YFSETQ. The CDR3, as DNA: TGTGCCAGTAGTATAGGGTCTGGAAACACCATATATTTT. Its protein is CASSIGSGNTIYF.

Details on this clonotype: Since no conserved phenylalanine or tryptophan closes the CDR3, a read error is the likely cause. The genes are TRBV20-1 and TRBJ2-3, with TRBD2 matching 7 bases. The CDR3 loop spans 13 amino acids. The V segment lost 3 bases and the J segment 6 bases; nucleotides outside the gene matches: 6. Germline V gene lookup returns CDR1 DFQATT and CDR2 SNEGSKA (reference sequence). Here the CDR3 reads CSAREGGPDTQYL. CDR3 nucleotide sequence: TGCAGTGCTAGGGAGGGAGGGCCGGATACGCAGTATTTA.

In this sample, this clonotype turned up many times. This sequence joins TRBV4-1 and TRBJ2-3; 8 nucleotides line up with TRBD2. This CDR3 region has 15 residues. The V and J ends lost 4 bases and 4 bases, in that order; junction bases with no gene match: 7. Germline assignment: CDR1 MGHRA and CDR2 YSYEKL. The CDR3 DNA reads TGCGCCAGCAGCCGCGGAGGACTAGCAGCAGATACGCAGTATTTT. Protein product: CASSRGGLAADTQYF.

This clonotype was seen only a few times. The J gene is TRBJ2-7, the V gene TRBV27; the D call may be TRBD1 or TRBD2 (6 bases each). CDR3 size: 14 residues. The germline V gene encodes CDR1 MNHEY and CDR2 SMNVEV (reference sequence). The V gene lost 4 bases and the J gene lost 4 bases, with 14 bases spanning the gap. The CDR3 nucleotides are TGTGCCAGCAGTTCGGGGGCCAAACGGTACGAGCAGTACTTC. Amino acid sequence: CASSSGAKRYEQYF.

This clonotype came up a few times. The chain has TRBV10-3 and TRBJ2-5, with D unclear. Germline loops: CDR1 ENHRY, CDR2 SYGVKD. Trimming left V 0 bases short and J 1 base short, with 6 bases between. The CDR3 contains 14 residues. The CDR3 loop is CAISESGIQETQYF. CDR3 bases: TGTGCCATCAGTGAGTCTGGAATCCAAGAGACCCAGTACTTC.

V and J are TRBV12-3 or TRBV12-4 and TRBJ2-2, with D tentatively TRBD1 or TRBD2 (6 bases each). Trimming took off 5 bases at V and 6 bases at J, with 16 bases between the two ends. The CDR3 sequence is 15 residues long. The CDR3 nucleotides are TGTGCCAGCAGTCCGAGGGGGGTGGTGGCCGGGGAGCTGTTTTTT. Its translation is CASSPRGVVAGELFF.

This clonotype was seen at least ten times. The rearrangement joins TRBV29-1 to TRBJ2-1; the match to TRBD2 covers 13 bases. There are 16 residues in the CDR3. The ends lost 5 bases at V and 6 bases at J; junction bases unmatched: 10. Germline CDR1 SQVTM, CDR2 ANQGSEA. The CDR3 reads CSVSGLAGVPFNEQFF. In nucleotides, the CDR3 is TGCAGCGTTTCTGGACTAGCGGGAGTTCCCTTCAATGAGCAGTTCTTC.

The rearrangement uses TRBV12-5 and TRBJ2-5, with 7 bases matching TRBD1. V lost 6 bases and J lost 9; bases outside the gene matches: 10. Germline CDR1 and CDR2: LGHNT and FRNRAP. The CDR3 is 13 residues long. CDR3 sequence: CASGSSDRAAQYF. CDR3 bases: TGTGCTAGTGGCTCCTCCGACAGGGCGGCCCAGTACTTC.

CDR3 in DNA: TGTGCCAGTAGTACCTCGGGACAAGAGAACACTGAAGCTTTCTTT. Its protein product is CASSTSGQENTEAFF. V and J are TRBV19 and TRBJ1-1; weak D call: TRBD1 (6 bases). V was clipped by 4 bases and J by 1 base, with 13 bases between them. CDR1 is LNHDA and CDR2 is SQIVND in the germline V gene (reference sequence). The CDR3 sequence is 15 residues long.

The rearrangement joins TRBV12-3 or TRBV12-4 to TRBJ2-3; 8 nucleotides match TRBD2. The CDR3 is 16 amino acids. With 6 bases clipped from V and 4 bases from J, the junction kept 12 bases outside the gene matches. This CDR3 reads CASRVSGRDKADTQYF. The CDR3, as DNA: TGTGCCAGCAGGGTGAGCGGGAGAGATAAGGCAGATACGCAGTATTTT.

This clonotype was detected a few times. V usage is TRBV25-1 and J usage is TRBJ1-5, with a tentative D call TRBD1 (6 bases). Trimming left V 5 bases short and J 4 bases short, with 12 bases between. Germline V gives CDR1 MGHDK, CDR2 SYGVNS. This CDR3 has 14 residues. The CDR3 spells CASSIWGQNQPQHF. DNA of the CDR3: TGTGCCAGCAGTATCTGGGGGCAGAATCAGCCCCAGCATTTT. The variable domain in full, with the rest retrieved from reference TRBV25-1 and TRBJ1-5, is EADIYQTPRYLVIGTGKKITLECSQTMGHDKMYWYQQDPGMELHLIHYSYGVNSTEKGDLSSESTVSRIRTEHFPLTLESARPSHTSQYLCASSIWGQNQPQHFGDGTRLSIL.